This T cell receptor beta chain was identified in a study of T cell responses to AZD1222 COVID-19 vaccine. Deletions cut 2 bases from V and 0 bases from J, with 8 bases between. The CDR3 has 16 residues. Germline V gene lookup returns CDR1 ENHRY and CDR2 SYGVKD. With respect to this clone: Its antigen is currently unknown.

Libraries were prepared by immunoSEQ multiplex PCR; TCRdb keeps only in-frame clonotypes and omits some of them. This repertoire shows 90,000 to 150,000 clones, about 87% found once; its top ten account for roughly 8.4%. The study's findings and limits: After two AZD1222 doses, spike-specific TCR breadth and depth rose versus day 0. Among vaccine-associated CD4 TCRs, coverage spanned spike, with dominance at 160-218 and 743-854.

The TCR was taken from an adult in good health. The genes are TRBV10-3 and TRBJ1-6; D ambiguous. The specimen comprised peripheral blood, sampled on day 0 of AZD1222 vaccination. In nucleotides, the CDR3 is TGTGCCATCAGTGAGAGCCTGAGCTCCTATAATTCACCCCTCCACTTT. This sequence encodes CAISESLSSYNSPLHF.